Presented here are 21 T cell receptor beta chains from one specimen sequenced in a study of identifying expanded T cells in peripheral blood. TCRdb keeps only in-frame clones here, not all; method: immunoSEQ multiplex PCR. The sample carries roughly 100,000 clones, approximately 89% recorded once. The sequenced material came from blood. Source of these receptors: a person between 18 and 75 years old in good health.

The rearrangement joins TRBV19 to TRBJ1-6, with D possibly TRBD1 on 5 matching bases. V gave up 6 bases and J gave up 8 bases, with 20 bases separating them. The germline V gene has CDR1 LNHDA and CDR2 SQIVND (reference sequence). This CDR3 comprises 16 residues. CDR3 sequence: CASSPRGGTFDSPLHF. The CDR3 DNA sequence: TGTGCCAGTAGCCCTCGTGGTGGGACCTTTGATTCACCCCTCCACTTT.

CDR3 protein: CASSPTWTLPSYEQYF. CDR3 bases: TGTGCCAGCAGTCCGACCTGGACACTTCCCTCCTACGAGCAGTACTTC. The chain carries TRBV27 and TRBJ2-7, with D perhaps TRBD1 (5 bases). V gave up 5 bases and J gave up 0 bases, with 17 bases separating them. From germline, CDR1 is MNHEY and CDR2 SMNVEV (reference sequence). The CDR3 has 16 residues.

The rearrangement links TRBV28 to TRBJ1-1; 9 nucleotides line up with TRBD1. CDR3 length: 14 amino acids. Germline V CDR1 and CDR2: MDHEN, SYDVKM. J gave up 4 bases and V 5 bases, and 5 bases lay outside the gene matches. CDR3 nucleotides: TGTGCCAGCAGTCAGGGACAGGGTATCACTGAAGCTTTCTTT. Translating it yields CASSQGQGITEAFF.

This rearrangement joins TRBV5-4 to TRBJ2-7; TRBD2 matches 14 bases. V shed 3 bases, J shed 6 bases, and the junction held 5 bases outside the gene matches. Germline V lookup: CDR1 SGHNT, CDR2 YYREEE (reference sequence). The CDR3 sequence is 15 residues long. Written as DNA, the CDR3 is TGTGCCAGCAGCTGGGGGACTAGCGGGGGAGGCGAGCAGTACTTC. It is translated as CASSWGTSGGGEQYF.

This chain joins TRBV15 and TRBJ2-5; TRBD1 aligns across 9 bases. CDR3 length equals 15 residues. V shed 1 base, J shed 2 bases, and the junction held 2 bases outside the gene matches. CDR1 is LNHNV, CDR2 YYDKDF, per germline (reference sequence). The CDR3 DNA reads TGTGCCACCAGCAGAGGGGACAGGGCTCAAGAGACCCAGTACTTC. Its translation: CATSRGDRAQETQYF.

This clone appeared a few times. This chain joins TRBV30 and TRBJ1-1; D uncertain. The CDR3 covers 11 residues. With 4 bases removed from V and 1 base from J, the gap between germline ends came to 4 bases. From germline, CDR1 is GTSNPN and CDR2 SVGIG (reference sequence). CDR3: CAWNGNTEAFF. Written as DNA, the CDR3 is TGTGCCTGGAACGGGAACACTGAAGCTTTCTTT.

This clone was picked up a small number of times. The V and J genes are TRBV7-3 and TRBJ2-2, with TRBD1 matching 8 bases. The CDR3 covers 16 residues. V lost 5 bases to trimming and J lost 2 bases; unmatched junction nucleotides: 7. The germline V gene encodes CDR1 SGHTA and CDR2 FQGTGA. The CDR3 bases are TGTGCCAGCAGCCAACAGGGGGTCGGTAACACCGGGGAGCTGTTTTTT. Translation: CASSQQGVGNTGELFF.

The chain joins TRBV27 to TRBJ1-2; TRBD1 might be the D (5 bases). V was trimmed by 3 bases and J by 3 bases, leaving 11 bases between them. CDR1 and CDR2 (germline): MNHEY, SMNVEV (reference sequence). This CDR3 has 14 residues. The CDR3 is CASSFAGADYGYTF. For the CDR3, the DNA is TGTGCCAGCAGTTTCGCCGGGGCGGACTATGGCTACACCTTC.

CDR3 residues: CASSLLVPDYGYTF. The CDR3 DNA reads as TGTGCCAGCAGTTTATTGGTCCCAGACTATGGCTACACCTTC. The rearrangement links TRBV28 to TRBJ1-2; D not resolved. CDR3 length equals 14 residues. The ends were cut back, 1 base at V and 3 bases at J, with 9 bases in the middle. Germline CDR1 MDHEN, CDR2 SYDVKM.

This chain uses TRBV27 with TRBJ2-5; D perhaps matches TRBD2 (6 bases). The length of the CDR3 is 14 residues. Germline V CDR1 and CDR2: MNHEY, SMNVEV (reference sequence). Trimming cost V 3 bases and J 4 bases, with 12 bases left between them. CDR3 nucleotide sequence: TGTGCCAGCAGTTTGACGGGAGTTGGAGAGACCCAGTACTTC. This sequence encodes CASSLTGVGETQYF.

The rearrangement links TRBV7-9 to TRBJ1-4; 9 bases align to TRBD1. Per germline, CDR1 SEHNR and CDR2 FQNEAQ (reference sequence). CDR3 length equals 14 residues. Losses at the gene ends were 5 bases for V and 6 bases for J; bases not matched to a gene: 4. This CDR3 is CASSTGQGDEKLFF. CDR3 nucleotide sequence: TGTGCCAGCAGCACGGGACAGGGCGATGAAAAACTGTTTTTT.

This clone was detected a few times. The gene calls are TRBV4-2 and TRBJ1-4; D remains ambiguous. CDR1 and CDR2 from the germline V gene are LGHNA and YNFKEQ. Trimming took off 1 base at V and 8 bases at J, with 8 bases between the two ends. The CDR3 contains 13 residues. CDR3 nucleotides: TGTGCCAGCAGCCAAGGAGGAGGGGAAAAACTGTTTTTT. This codes for CASSQGGGEKLFF.

The V and J genes are TRBV25-1 and TRBJ2-5; the match to TRBD2 covers 8 bases. Germline V CDR1 and CDR2: MGHDK, SYGVNS. V trimming: 1 base; J trimming: 3 bases; junction bases outside the gene matches: 13. CDR3 length equals 18 residues. CDR3 nucleotide sequence: TGTGCCAGCAGTGAATTTGAGGCTTGGATAGCGGGGAAAGAGACCCAGTACTTC. This translates into CASSEFEAWIAGKETQYF.

The chain combines TRBV5-8 with TRBJ2-1; 9 positions agree with TRBD2. Looked up from germline, CDR1 is SGHTS and CDR2 is YDEGEE. The CDR3 sequence is 16 residues long. V lost 5 bases, J lost 9 bases, and 15 bases stayed unmatched. CDR3 amino acids: CASRLYHLAGFGEQFF. CDR3 coding DNA: TGTGCCAGCAGGCTTTACCACCTAGCGGGATTTGGTGAGCAGTTCTTC.

The chain combines TRBV4-1 with TRBJ2-2; no clear D. The V gene lost 4 bases and the J gene lost 5 bases, with 11 bases spanning the gap. This CDR3 contains 14 residues. Germline values: CDR1 MGHRA, CDR2 YSYEKL. The CDR3 nucleotides read TGCGCCAGCAGCCCGACCGCTAGGACCGGGGAGCTGTTTTTT. Translating it yields CASSPTARTGELFF.

The genes are TRBV4-3 and TRBJ2-5; D gene unclear. V gave up 8 bases and J gave up 1 base, with 20 bases separating them. The CDR3 spans 16 residues. CDR1 is LGHNA and CDR2 is YSLEER in the germline V gene. The CDR3 sequence: CASRRDSFGSQETQYF. CDR3 nucleotide sequence: TGCGCCAGCCGGAGAGATAGCTTCGGATCCCAAGAGACCCAGTACTTC.

The chain recombines TRBV14 with TRBJ2-1; 13 bases fit TRBD2. Trimming cost V 0 bases and J 6 bases; bases outside gene matches: 11. Germline-derived CDR1 and CDR2 are SGHDN and FVKESK. The CDR3 loop spans 19 amino acids. As DNA, the CDR3 is TGTGCCAGCAGCCAAGATCCTGGACTAGCGGGAGTTAGGGCCAATGAGCAGTTCTTC. Translation: CASSQDPGLAGVRANEQFF.

V and J are TRBV5-6 and TRBJ2-7; D is unresolved. This CDR3 has 12 residues. Germline V gene data show CDR1 as SGHDT and CDR2 as YYEEEE. The V end was cut by 0 bases, the J end by 6 bases, with 7 bases between. The CDR3 nucleotides are TGTGCCAGCAGCTTGGTGGGTCGCGAGCAGTACTTC. The encoded protein is CASSLVGREQYF.

The genes are TRBV21-1 and TRBJ1-5; whether TRBD1, the table's D call, matches the DNA was not checked. TRBV21-1 constitutes a pseudogene. The CDR3 is 13 amino acids. The CDR3 DNA sequence: TGTGCCAGCAGCAGGACAGACAATCAGCCCCAGCATTTT. Encoded protein: CASSRTDNQPQHF.

The chain employs TRBV28 and TRBJ1-5; 11 nucleotides line up with TRBD1. The CDR3 runs to 14 residues. Germline CDR1 is MDHEN and CDR2 is SYDVKM. V lost 7 bases to trimming and J lost 6 bases; unmatched junction nucleotides: 5. CDR3 in DNA: TGTGCCAGCACCGGACAGGGGGCTACTCAGCCCCAGCATTTT. As protein: CASTGQGATQPQHF.

The J gene is TRBJ1-2, the V gene TRBV5-1, with 8 bases lining up with TRBD1. CDR3 length equals 16 residues. Germline V gene sequence: CDR1 SGHRS, CDR2 YFSETQ. The junction had 14 bases not matched to a gene; V was cut back by 2 bases and J by 8 bases. In DNA form, the CDR3 reads TGCGCCAGCAGCTTCGGACAGGGCCGACACTTGAGGGGCTACACCTTC. Translating it yields CASSFGQGRHLRGYTF.